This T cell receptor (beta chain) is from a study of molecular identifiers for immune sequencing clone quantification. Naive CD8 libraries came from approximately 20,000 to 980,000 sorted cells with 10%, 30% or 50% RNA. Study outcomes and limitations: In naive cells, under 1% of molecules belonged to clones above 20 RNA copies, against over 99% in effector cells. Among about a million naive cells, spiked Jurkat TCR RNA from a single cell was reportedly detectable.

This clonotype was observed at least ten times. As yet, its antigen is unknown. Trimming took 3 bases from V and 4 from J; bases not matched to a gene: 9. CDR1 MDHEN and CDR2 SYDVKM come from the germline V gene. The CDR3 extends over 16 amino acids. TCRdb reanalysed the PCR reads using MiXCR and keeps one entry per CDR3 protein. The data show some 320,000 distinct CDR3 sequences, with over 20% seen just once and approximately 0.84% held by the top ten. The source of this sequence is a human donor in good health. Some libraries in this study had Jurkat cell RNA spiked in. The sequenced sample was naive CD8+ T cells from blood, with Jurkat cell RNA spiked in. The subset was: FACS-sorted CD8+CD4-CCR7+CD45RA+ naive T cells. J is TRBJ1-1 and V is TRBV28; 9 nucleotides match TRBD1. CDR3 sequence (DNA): TGTGCCAGCAGTTTCGACAGGGGGGCGAGTGGCACTGAAGCTTTCTTT. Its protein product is CASSFDRGASGTEAFF.